The clone carrying this T cell receptor (beta chain) has only a few counts. The antigen is not known. This library used approximately 370 ng RNA and molecular barcoded adaptors spanning alpha/delta and beta/gamma chains. Via MiXCR, TCRdb re-called the reads, giving one row per CDR3 protein. The top ten clones hold roughly 18% of a sample with about 38,000 distinct CDR3 sequences, around 15% of them seen once. The data belong to a study of read filtering for tumor transcriptome and immune sequencing. Study at large: Per sample, TCR-region reads ranged about 4 to 11 million by IR-seq, roughly 85 to 1,300 by RNA-seq.

Every patient had bone marrow sampled while the disease was active. Study conclusions and caveats: Roughly four fifths of IR-seq clonotypes had one read, totaling 3% to 4.5% of reads; RNA-seq: approximately 75% and 45%. Compared with RNA-seq, IR-seq gave much higher clonotype depth and reliability.

Germline CDR1 and CDR2: SQVTM and ANQGSEA. This CDR3 comprises 13 residues. Trimming at V came to 6 bases and at J to 8 bases, leaving 9 bases not matched to a gene. This chain uses TRBV29-1 with TRBJ2-3, with TRBD1 matching 9 bases. Sequencing was carried out using a population of CD138-negative cells sorted from bone marrow. This sequence originates from a donor at least 40 years old with multiple myeloma. CDR3 sequence: CSVSTQTGGTQYF. The CDR3 DNA reads TGCAGCGTCTCCACGCAGACAGGGGGTACGCAGTATTTT.